Listed below are T cell receptor beta chains from one sample, sequenced in a study of T-cell memory formation after mild COVID-19. TCRdb ran MiXCR on the 5' RACE reads and lists one entry per CDR3 protein. The data hold about 150,000 distinct CDR3 sequences, with about an eighth observed a single time. Material: PBMCs or a T cell subset sorted from them (not recorded which). The receptors originated from a man between 18 and 35 years old who had mild COVID-19 (a few samples of this study predate the infection). Cell type and time point are not known. CDR3s include the opening cysteine and the closing phenylalanine or tryptophan. A D gene is named only where the DNA matches it firmly. Where a row states a size, it is once, few, many or the class of an expanded clone; other rows omit it.

>TRBV15|TRBJ1-1|TRBD1|.
TGTGCCACCAGCAGAGAACAGGGGGCGTATAGGACTGAAGCTTTCTTT
CATSREQGAYRTEAFF
>TRBV5-1|TRBJ2-3|.|.
TGCGCCAGCAGCGCCCGGGACTCCTATACGCAGTATTTT
CASSARDSYTQYF
>TRBV28|TRBJ1-5|.|many
TGTGCCAGCAGTGGAGGGACATGGGGTCAGCCCCAGCATTTT
CASSGGTWGQPQHF
>TRBV6-2/TRBV6-3|TRBJ1-5|.|few
TGTGCCAGCAGTTACTTACAGGGAAGTCAGCCCCAGCATTTT
CASSYLQGSQPQHF
>TRBV3-1|TRBJ2-3|.|.
TGTGCCAGCAGCCCCGGTTTAGGGGCTAAGGATACGCAGTATTTT
CASSPGLGAKDTQYF
>TRBV10-3|TRBJ2-1|TRBD2|.
TGTGCCATCAGTTTGACTAGTCGGGGGGACAATGAGCAGTTCTTC
CAISLTSRGDNEQFF
>TRBV5-4|TRBJ1-6|TRBD1|few
TGTGCCAGCAGCTTGGCCAGGACAGGGGTTTCACCCCTCCACTTT
CASSLARTGVSPLHF
>TRBV12-3/TRBV12-4|TRBJ2-3|.|.
TGTGCCAGCAGTTTAAACCTAGCCCCAGATACGCAGTATTTT
CASSLNLAPDTQYF
>TRBV6-2/TRBV6-3|TRBJ2-7|TRBD1|.
TGTGCCAGCAGTTACTCCGACCGGGACAGCGTCCACGAGCAGTACTTC
CASSYSDRDSVHEQYF
>TRBV7-2|TRBJ1-2|.|many
TGTGCCAGCAGCCCCAGGGACCCTGGAGGGGGAGATGGCTACACCTTC
CASSPRDPGGGDGYTF
>TRBV20-1|TRBJ2-1|.|few
TGCAGTGCCCCGAGGGTCCCCAATGAGCAGTTCTTC
CSAPRVPNEQFF
>TRBV20-1|TRBJ2-5|TRBD1|.
TGCAGTGCCCGGACAGGGGGAGAGACCCAGTACTTC
CSARTGGETQYF
>TRBV4-3|TRBJ2-7|.|few
TGCGCCAGCAGCCAGGAGGGGAGGAACAAGCAGTACTTC
CASSQEGRNKQYF
>TRBV28|TRBJ1-2|TRBD1|few
TGTGCCAGCAGTTCGACCCCAACAGGGGCCGGCGGCTACACCTTC
CASSSTPTGAGGYTF
>TRBV27|TRBJ1-2|TRBD1|once
TGTGCCAGCAGCCTTACCGGGACAGGTGACTATGGCTACACCTTC
CASSLTGTGDYGYTF
>TRBV5-1|TRBJ2-1|TRBD1|few
TGCGCCAGCAGCCAGGACAGGGATGAGCAGTTCTTC
CASSQDRDEQFF
>TRBV7-9|TRBJ1-2|TRBD1|few
TGTGCCAGCAGCGACGGTTGGGGACAGAGCTACTATGGCTACACCTTC
CASSDGWGQSYYGYTF
>TRBV7-8|TRBJ1-1|.|few
TGTGCCAGCAGATATCACCAGAACACTGAAGCTTTCTTT
CASRYHQNTEAFF
>TRBV7-7|TRBJ2-5|.|.
TGTGCCAGCAGCCCCGACTCGACAACCCTCGGGGAGACCCAGTACTTC
CASSPDSTTLGETQYF
>TRBV5-6|TRBJ1-2|.|.
TGTGCCAGCAGCTTGGGGTTCCGACAGGAGCACTATGGCTACACCTTC
CASSLGFRQEHYGYTF
>TRBV7-2|TRBJ2-5|.|few
TGTGCCAGCAGCCTGACTAGATCCCGAGAGACCCAGTACTTC
CASSLTRSRETQYF
>TRBV10-3|TRBJ1-5|.|.
TGTGCCACCACCGAGGGGAATCAGCCCCAGCATTTT
CATTEGNQPQHF